Presented here are 8 T cell receptor beta chains from one specimen sequenced in a study of T cells in Graves' hyperthyroidism and ophthalmopathy. The TCR beta CDR3 regions underwent amplification using RNA transcripts as the source. The TCR CDR3 first-round RT-PCR relied on the HTBI primer set. MiXCR was run by TCRdb on the multiplex PCR reads, yielding one entry per CDR3 protein. The sample holds about 420,000 distinct CDR3 sequences; roughly an eighth are singletons and the top ten take 5.3%. Material for sequencing was blood. The receptors shown here come from a woman between 18 and 29 years old with Graves' hyperthyroidism.

In its sample, this clonotype was seen many times. The chain joins TRBV11-2 to TRBJ2-1; D gene uncertain. The germline gives CDR1 SGHAT, CDR2 FQNNGV. There are 14 residues in the CDR3. Between the trimmed V and J ends, which lost 1 base and 5 bases, there was a span of 9 bases. CDR3 in DNA: TGTGCCAGCAGCTTAGTTCCGGTCCACAATGAGCAGTTCTTC. It specifies CASSLVPVHNEQFF.

This clonotype was observed many times. V gene TRBV10-3 combines with J gene TRBJ2-5; 7 positions match TRBD2. This CDR3 has 15 residues. Trimming removed 3 bases from V and 4 bases from J; junction bases left unmatched: 8. Looked up from germline, CDR1 is ENHRY and CDR2 is SYGVKD. The chain's CDR3 is CAISEAAGVAETQYF. CDR3 DNA: TGTGCCATCAGTGAAGCTGCGGGAGTGGCAGAGACCCAGTACTTC.

A word on this clonotype: A much larger clonotype is one base distant, so this may be a read error. The CDR3 end shows no conserved phenylalanine or tryptophan, and so a read error is likely. The chain couples TRBV5-1 to TRBJ2-7, with 11 bases lining up with TRBD2. This CDR3 is 15 amino acids long. Trimming removed 1 base from V and 4 bases from J; junction bases left unmatched: 4. CDR1 and CDR2 (germline): SGHRS, YFSETQ. The CDR3 DNA reads as TGCGCCAGCAGCTTGCAGACTAGCGGGATTTACGAGCAGTACCTC. Residues: CASSLQTSGIYEQYL.

The chain carries TRBV3-1 and TRBJ1-1; unclear D gene. The CDR3 is made up of 18 amino acids. The germline V and J ends were trimmed by 4 bases and 8 bases, with 29 bases remaining between them. CDR1 and CDR2 from the germline V gene are LGHDT and YNNKEL (reference sequence). CDR3 sequence (DNA): TGTGCCAGCAGCCTTCGACCTTCCGCCGGGTCGGTGATAGCGGAAGCTTTCTTT. The encoded protein is CASSLRPSAGSVIAEAFF.

This clonotype was recorded many times. The genes are TRBV28 and TRBJ1-1; no clear D gene. Per the germline V gene, CDR1 is MDHEN and CDR2 is SYDVKM. Between the trimmed V and J ends, which lost 6 bases and 1 base, there was a span of 12 bases. CDR3 length equals 14 residues. CDR3 amino acids: CASSYWAGNTEAFF. The CDR3 bases are TGTGCCAGCAGCTACTGGGCGGGGAACACTGAAGCTTTCTTT. Complete variable domain (other parts from reference TRBV28 and TRBJ1-1): DVKVTQSSRYLVKRTGEKVFLECVQDMDHENMFWYRQDPGLGLRLIYFSYDVKMKEKGDIPEGYSVSREKKERFSLILESASTNQTSMYLCASSYWAGNTEAFFGQGTRLTVV.

This clonotype occurred many times. V and J are TRBV3-1 and TRBJ2-2; D is unresolved. Germline V gives CDR1 LGHDT, CDR2 YNNKEL (reference sequence). V was clipped by 6 bases and J by 7 bases, with 6 bases between them. CDR3 length equals 11 residues. The CDR3 protein is CASRVSGELFF. CDR3 nucleotide sequence: TGTGCCAGCAGGGTGAGCGGGGAGCTGTTTTTT.

This clonotype was recorded at least ten times. V usage is TRBV20-1 and J usage is TRBJ2-7, with 9 bases lining up with TRBD1. Germline V gene sequence: CDR1 DFQATT, CDR2 SNEGSKA (reference sequence). The CDR3 loop spans 13 amino acids. Germline trimming cut 6 bases from V and 3 bases from J; bases unmatched to any gene: 6. CDR3 coding DNA: TGCAGTGCCAAGGGACAGGGCGTCTACGAGCAGTACTTC. This sequence encodes CSAKGQGVYEQYF.

The table lists this clonotype with many counts. CDR3 in DNA: TGTGCCAGCAGTCAGGCCTCAGACAGGGGAACAGATACGCAGTATTTT. Residues: CASSQASDRGTDTQYF. J is TRBJ2-3 and V is TRBV6-1; 8 bases align to TRBD1. Germline V gives CDR1 MNHNS, CDR2 SASEGT. J was trimmed by 3 bases and V by 5 bases; bases with no gene match: 10. The CDR3 extends over 16 amino acids.